This section outlines one T cell receptor beta chain sequence together with its context. The data originate from a study of blood T cell repertoires in COVID-19. The germline gives CDR1 MGHRA, CDR2 YSYEKL. V was clipped by 1 base and J by 0 bases, with 9 bases between them. This CDR3 spans 15 amino acids. Using immunoSEQ multiplex PCR, the repertoire was profiled, and TCRdb retains in-frame clones only, with some absent. The data hold about 370,000 clones, with 80% to 90% observed a single time. The V call is TRBV4-1, the J call TRBJ1-1; D not certain. Sequenced sample: PBMCs or T cells enriched from blood (not recorded which). The TCR originated in a man younger than 30 who had recovered from COVID-19. CDR3: CASSQGAGLNTEAFF. For the CDR3, the DNA is TGCGCCAGCAGCCAAGGGGCAGGATTGAACACTGAAGCTTTCTTT.